This T cell receptor (beta chain) was sequenced in a study of vaccination and CD4 T cells after COVID-19 (dated by TCRdb to 2021 to 2024). With respect to the entire study: The convalescent cohort included six males and four females, with two Hispanic individuals, seven Caucasians, two Asians and one multiracial person. Post-vaccine blood samples were obtained a median of roughly 75 days after the second vaccine dose, with a range of about 12 to 241 days. Post-COVID blood samples were collected from convalescent patients a median of approximately 93 days after diagnosis, with a range of about 35 to 170 days. Participants got two doses of the Pfizer-BioNTech BNT162b2 vaccine (n=8) or two doses of the Moderna mRNA-1273 vaccine (n=2). Overlapping spike peptide pools from SARS-CoV-2 and from the common cold coronaviruses HCoV-NL63, HCoV-OC43 and HCoV-229E were used as culture stimuli. Control cultures received a CEFX viral epitope pool as the positive control, an HIV-1 Nef peptide pool as the negative control, or no peptide. The spike-specific CD4+ TCR repertoire was compared before and after mRNA vaccination in approximately ten COVID-19 convalescent patients and a handful of infection-naive healthy vaccine recipients. In an earlier paper using these donors, memory CD4+ T cell crossreactivity between SARS-CoV-2 and common cold coronavirus spike proteins was assessed at the TCR clonotype level.

V and J lose 10 bases and 6 bases, and a span of 19 bases separates them. The germline V gene yields SNHLY for CDR1 and FYNNEI for CDR2. The CDR3 sequence holds 13 residues, the cysteine and phenylalanine included. The only DNA kept is the CDR3, 39 bases in frame from the first base. Explained via the paper, the treatment or condition label denotes: roughly ten-day PBMC culture with coronavirus spike peptide pools or control peptides (ViraFEST assay). CD4+ T cells from unexposed donors were collected before the COVID-19 pandemic (2011-2018). To expand antigen-specific T cells with peptide pools and then pick out the expanded clonotypes through TCR sequencing, the study relied on the ViraFEST assay. Each well held roughly 2 million PBMCs cultured in IMDM containing roughly 5% human AB serum and approximately 10 IU/ml IL-2, with approximately 9.2 ug/ml peptide pools added. On days 3 and 7, half of the culture medium was replaced with fresh IL-2-containing medium. After approximately eleven days of culture, CD4+ T cells were isolated by negative selection using the EasySep CD4+ T cell isolation kit. As cell number allowed, CD4+ T cells from unexposed donors were tested for reactivity to SARS-CoV-2 S and N and to four common cold coronavirus spike pools. PBMCs were separated from whole blood using Ficoll-Paque Plus gradient centrifugation and then either used fresh or cryopreserved at -140C. Triplicate wells were generally used for each culture condition. Leukapheresis product for the unexposed donors was bought commercially.

Comment on this clonotype: Its recognized antigen is unknown. No much larger clonotype is one base removed from it; base qualities were not supplied.

What the work shows at the level of the full study, not this receptor alone: In convalescent patients, a median approximately 90% of post-vaccine SARS-CoV-2-reactive clones were detected only after vaccination, suggesting vaccine-specific priming. Of the vaccine-specific clones in convalescent patients, 304 of 307, or nearly all, reacted only to SARS-CoV-2 spike and did not cross-react with common cold coronaviruses. Relatively few convalescent patients were included in the study, and early timepoints after natural infection were not analyzed. An increase in the median number of SARS-CoV-2-reactive clonotypes from more than 20 after infection to 35 to 40 after vaccination was observed, but the change was not found to be significant.

Libraries were prepared through PCR. DNA from cultured CD4+ T cells was subjected to TCR sequencing with the Oncomine TCR Beta short-read assay at the Johns Hopkins FTIC core. Genomic DNA was extracted from the cultured CD4+ T cells with the QIAamp micro DNA kit. The Oncomine TCR Beta libraries from cultured CD4+ T cells were pooled using unique dual indexes and then sequenced on an Illumina iSeq 100. In the original analysis: Non-productive sequences were removed, and CDR3s not starting with C, not ending with F or W, or shorter than 7 amino acids were discarded. The MANAFEST web application was used to identify antigen-specific clonotypes by comparing peptide-stimulated wells against reference wells and other culture wells. For a clone to be called positive, the clone needed an FDR below 0.05, an odds ratio above 5, and a productive frequency above 0.1% in at least two of three replicate wells. Cross-reactive clonotypes were defined as significantly expanded in both SARS-CoV-2 spike wells and at least one common cold coronavirus spike condition. CDR3 homology was assessed with Levenshtein distances (stringdist) and unrooted phylogenetic trees (ape) in R version 3.6.1. The public reads were reanalyzed by TCRdb: fastp trimming at Q25, MiXCR alignment, in-frame beta chains only. One record per CDR3 amino acid sequence lists the most common genes and DNA. It is TCRdb's table, rather than the study itself, that gives the V and J calls and clone size. The sample table lists roughly 4,000 distinct CDR3 sequences, around 35% of them with a count of one. The ten largest make up approximately 40% of the sample.

Recombination connected TRBV2 to TRBJ2-7; the D gene assignment is ambiguous. This TCR was recovered from a human donor in good health. The source material was CD4+ T cells from blood, cultured in vitro. Read as DNA, the sequence is TGTGCCACCCAGGAATCGTGGGGAATCGAGCAGTACTTC. The resulting protein is CATQESWGIEQYF. The full variable domain, with segments outside the CDR3 supplied by the reference TRBV2 and TRBJ2-7 proteins, appears as EPEVTQTPSHQVTQMGQEVILRCVPISNHLYFYWYRQILGQKVEFLVSFYNNEISEKSEIFDDQFSVERPDGSNFTLKIRSTKLEDSAMYFCATQESWGIEQYFGPGTRLTVT.